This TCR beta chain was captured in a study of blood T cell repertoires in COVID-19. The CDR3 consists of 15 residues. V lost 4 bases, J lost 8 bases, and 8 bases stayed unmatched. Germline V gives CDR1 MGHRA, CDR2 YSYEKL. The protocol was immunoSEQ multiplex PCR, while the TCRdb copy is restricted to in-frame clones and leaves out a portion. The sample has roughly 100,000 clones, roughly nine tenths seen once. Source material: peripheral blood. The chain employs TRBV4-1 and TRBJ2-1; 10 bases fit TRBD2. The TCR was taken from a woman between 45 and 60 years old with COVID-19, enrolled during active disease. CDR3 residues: CASSRRASGGDEQFF. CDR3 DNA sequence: TGCGCCAGCAGCCGTCGTGCTAGCGGGGGTGATGAGCAGTTCTTC.